These 3 T cell receptor beta chains were sequenced from one sample in a study of identical twins. TCRdb re-derived calls from the 5' RACE reads in MiXCR, one entry per CDR3 protein. The profile shows about 660,000 distinct CDR3 sequences, about 9.4% of them singletons. The sample was also reused in another study, on yellow fever vaccine responses in identical twins.

The source material was PBMCs. These receptors all come from a woman younger than 30 in good health.

The chain couples TRBV28 to TRBJ2-1, with D possibly being TRBD1 (5 bases). CDR1 is MDHEN and CDR2 is SYDVKM in the germline V gene. Trimming shortened V by 1 base and J by 5 bases, and 9 bases separated the two germline ends. This CDR3 is 14 amino acids long. The CDR3 loop reads CASSLFQGNNEQFF. The CDR3 DNA sequence: TGTGCCAGCAGTTTATTTCAGGGAAACAATGAGCAGTTCTTC.

In this sample, this clonotype turned up a few times. This chain joins TRBV6-2 or TRBV6-3 and TRBJ2-7; D is possibly TRBD1 (5 bases). Germline CDR1 is MNHEY and CDR2 is SVGEGT. There are 13 residues in the CDR3. Trimming cost V 6 bases and J 2 bases, with 11 bases left between them. Here the CDR3 reads CASSYTGPYEQYF. DNA of the CDR3: TGTGCCAGCAGCTACACAGGCCCCTACGAGCAGTACTTC.

This clonotype was observed a few times. The chain recombines TRBV10-3 with TRBJ2-7, with 10 bases aligning to TRBD2. Unmatched junction bases numbered 3, after V lost 5 bases and J lost 2 bases. Looked up from germline, CDR1 is ENHRY and CDR2 is SYGVKD. The CDR3 extends over 14 amino acids. CDR3 bases: TGTGCCATCAGTCCTAGCGGGAGCGCCTACGAGCAGTACTTC. This codes for CAISPSGSAYEQYF.